The clone carrying this TCR beta chain was observed once. The data were taken from a study of CD8 T cells in Susac syndrome. About the study: Patients with Susac syndrome were therapy-naive, on corticosteroids, or on intravenous immunoglobulin alone at the time that blood was drawn.

Random hexamers were used to reverse transcribe an amount of roughly 0.5 to 1 ug RNA. TCRdb called the immunoSEQ multiplex PCR reads again in MiXCR, with one record for every CDR3 protein. Seen here are about 140,000 distinct CDR3 sequences, roughly 94% observed once, and the top ten hold around 0.15%. CDR1 DFQATT and CDR2 SNEGSKA come from the germline V gene (reference sequence). The junction had 4 bases not matched to a gene; V was cut back by 4 bases and J by 2 bases. The length of the CDR3 is 13 residues. Peripheral blood CD8+ and CD4+ T cells were profiled by TCR beta sequencing. The chain couples TRBV20-1 to TRBJ1-2, with TRBD1 identical over 7 bases. Sequenced: CD4+ T cells from PBMCs. The origin of this receptor is a human donor with Susac syndrome. CDR3 DNA: TGCAGTGCTACGAAGGGACAGAACTATGGCTACACCTTC. This gives the protein CSATKGQNYGYTF.